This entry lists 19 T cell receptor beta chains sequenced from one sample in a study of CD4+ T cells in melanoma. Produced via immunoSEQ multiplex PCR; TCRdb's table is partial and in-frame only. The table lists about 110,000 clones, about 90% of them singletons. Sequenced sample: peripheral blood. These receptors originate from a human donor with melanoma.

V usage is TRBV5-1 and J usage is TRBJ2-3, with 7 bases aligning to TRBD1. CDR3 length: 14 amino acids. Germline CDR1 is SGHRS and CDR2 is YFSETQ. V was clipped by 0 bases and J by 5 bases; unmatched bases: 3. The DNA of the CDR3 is TGCGCCAGCAGCTTGGGTACAGGGGAAGATACGCAGTATTTT. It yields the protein CASSLGTGEDTQYF.

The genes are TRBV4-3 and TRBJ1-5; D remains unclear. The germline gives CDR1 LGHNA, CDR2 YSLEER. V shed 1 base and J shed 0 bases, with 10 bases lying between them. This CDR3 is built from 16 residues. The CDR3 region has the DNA TGCGCCAGCAGCCAAGCGCACCGGGATAGCAATCAGCCCCAGCATTTT. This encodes CASSQAHRDSNQPQHF.

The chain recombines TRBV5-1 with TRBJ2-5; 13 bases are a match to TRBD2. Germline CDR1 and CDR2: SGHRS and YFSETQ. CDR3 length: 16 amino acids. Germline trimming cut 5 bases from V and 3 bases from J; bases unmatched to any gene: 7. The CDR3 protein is CASRTGTSGIEETQYF. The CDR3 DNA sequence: TGCGCCAGCAGAACCGGGACTAGCGGGATAGAAGAGACCCAGTACTTC. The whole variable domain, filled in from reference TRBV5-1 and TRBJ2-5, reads KAGVTQTPRYLIKTRGQQVTLSCSPISGHRSVSWYQQTPGQGLQFLFEYFSETQRNKGNFPGRFSGRQFSNSRSEMNVSTLELGDSALYLCASRTGTSGIEETQYFGPGTRLLVL.

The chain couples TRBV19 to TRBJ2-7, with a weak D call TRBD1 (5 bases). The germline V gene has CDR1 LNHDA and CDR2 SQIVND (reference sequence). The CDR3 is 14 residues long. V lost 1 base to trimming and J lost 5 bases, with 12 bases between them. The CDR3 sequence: CASSIAQGRHEQYF. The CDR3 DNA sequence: TGTGCCAGTAGTATAGCGCAGGGTAGGCACGAGCAGTACTTC.

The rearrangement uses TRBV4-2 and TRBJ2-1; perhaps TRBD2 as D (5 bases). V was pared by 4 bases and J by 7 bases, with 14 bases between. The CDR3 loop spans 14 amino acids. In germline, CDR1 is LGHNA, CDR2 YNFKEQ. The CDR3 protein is CASSLRDPENEQFF. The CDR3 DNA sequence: TGTGCCAGCAGCCTCCGGGATCCTGAGAATGAGCAGTTCTTC.

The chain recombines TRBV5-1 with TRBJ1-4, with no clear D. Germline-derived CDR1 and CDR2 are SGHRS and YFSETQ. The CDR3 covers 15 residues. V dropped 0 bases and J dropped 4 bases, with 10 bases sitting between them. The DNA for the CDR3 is TGCGCCAGCAGCTTGGCCGAGGGCAGTAATGAAAAACTGTTTTTT. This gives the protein CASSLAEGSNEKLFF.

The CDR3 loop is CASSSGQNQPQHF. Written as DNA, the CDR3 is TGCGCCAGCAGCTCTGGACAGAATCAGCCCCAGCATTTT. The V call is TRBV5-1, the J call TRBJ1-5, with a weak D call TRBD1 (6 bases). The V gene's germline CDR1 is SGHRS and CDR2 YFSETQ. The CDR3 is made up of 13 amino acids. Trimming took off 3 bases at V and 4 bases at J, with 8 bases between the two ends.

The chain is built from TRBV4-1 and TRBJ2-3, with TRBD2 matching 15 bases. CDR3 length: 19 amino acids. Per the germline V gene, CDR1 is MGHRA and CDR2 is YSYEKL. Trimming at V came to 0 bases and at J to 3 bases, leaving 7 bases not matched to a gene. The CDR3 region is CASSQDPGLAGGLTDTQYF. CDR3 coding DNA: TGCGCCAGCAGCCAAGATCCGGGACTAGCGGGGGGCCTAACAGATACGCAGTATTTT.

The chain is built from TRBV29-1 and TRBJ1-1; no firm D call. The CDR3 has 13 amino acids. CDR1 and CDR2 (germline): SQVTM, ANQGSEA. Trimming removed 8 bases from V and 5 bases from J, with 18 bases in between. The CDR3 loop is CSIRRGGKTEAFF. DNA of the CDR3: TGCAGCATTCGGAGAGGAGGAAAAACTGAAGCTTTCTTT.

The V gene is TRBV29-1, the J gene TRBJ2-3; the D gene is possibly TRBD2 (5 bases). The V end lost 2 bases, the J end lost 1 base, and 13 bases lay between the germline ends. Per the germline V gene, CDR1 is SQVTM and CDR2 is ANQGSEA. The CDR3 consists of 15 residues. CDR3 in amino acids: CSVELAYGGTDTQYF. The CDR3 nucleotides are TGCAGCGTTGAACTGGCCTACGGGGGCACAGATACGCAGTATTTT.

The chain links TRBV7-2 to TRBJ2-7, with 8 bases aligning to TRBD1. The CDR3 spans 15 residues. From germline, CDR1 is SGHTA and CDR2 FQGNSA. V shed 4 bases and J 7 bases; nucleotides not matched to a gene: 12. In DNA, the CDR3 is TGTGCCAGCAGCTATAGACAGGGGAGTCCTCAAGAGCAGTACTTC. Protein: CASSYRQGSPQEQYF.

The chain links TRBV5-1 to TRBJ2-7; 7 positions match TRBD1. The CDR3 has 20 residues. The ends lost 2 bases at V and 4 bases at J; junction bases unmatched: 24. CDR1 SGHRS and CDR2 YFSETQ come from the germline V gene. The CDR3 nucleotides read TGCGCCAGCAGCTTCCCTGGCCCCGAGACACCGGGACAGACAAGTTACGAGCAGTACTTC. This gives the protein CASSFPGPETPGQTSYEQYF. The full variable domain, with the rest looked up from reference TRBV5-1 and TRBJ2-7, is KAGVTQTPRYLIKTRGQQVTLSCSPISGHRSVSWYQQTPGQGLQFLFEYFSETQRNKGNFPGRFSGRQFSNSRSEMNVSTLELGDSALYLCASSFPGPETPGQTSYEQYFGPGTRLTVT.

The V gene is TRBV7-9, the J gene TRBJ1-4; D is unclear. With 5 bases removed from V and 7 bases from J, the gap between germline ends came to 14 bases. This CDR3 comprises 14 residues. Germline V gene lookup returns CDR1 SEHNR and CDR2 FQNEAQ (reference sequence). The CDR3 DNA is TGTGCCAGCAGCCCGGGCGGTAGGGCTGAAAAACTGTTTTTT. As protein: CASSPGGRAEKLFF. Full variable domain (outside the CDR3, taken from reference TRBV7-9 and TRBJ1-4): DTGVSQNPRHKITKRGQNVTFRCDPISEHNRLYWYRQTLGQGPEFLTYFQNEAQLEKSRLLSDRFSAERPKGSFSTLEIQRTEQGDSAMYLCASSPGGRAEKLFFGSGTQLSVL.

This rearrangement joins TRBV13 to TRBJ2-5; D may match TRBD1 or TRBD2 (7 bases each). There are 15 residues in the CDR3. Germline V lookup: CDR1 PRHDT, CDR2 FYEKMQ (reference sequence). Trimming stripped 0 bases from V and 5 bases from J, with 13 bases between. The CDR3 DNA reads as TGTGCCAGCAGCTTAGGACACAGGGGAGGGGAGACCCAGTACTTC. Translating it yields CASSLGHRGGETQYF.

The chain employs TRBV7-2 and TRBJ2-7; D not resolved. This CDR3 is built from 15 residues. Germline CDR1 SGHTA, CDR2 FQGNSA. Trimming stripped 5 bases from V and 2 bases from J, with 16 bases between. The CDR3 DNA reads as TGTGCCAGCAGCCCACGTTTAGTTGACACCTACGAGCAGTACTTC. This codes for CASSPRLVDTYEQYF.

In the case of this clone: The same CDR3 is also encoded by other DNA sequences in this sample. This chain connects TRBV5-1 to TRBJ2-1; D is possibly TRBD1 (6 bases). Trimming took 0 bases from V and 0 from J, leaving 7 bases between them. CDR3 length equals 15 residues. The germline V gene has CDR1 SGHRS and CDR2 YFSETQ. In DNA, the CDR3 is TGCGCCAGCAGCTTGGCCAGGGGCTCCTACAATGAGCAGTTCTTC. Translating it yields CASSLARGSYNEQFF.

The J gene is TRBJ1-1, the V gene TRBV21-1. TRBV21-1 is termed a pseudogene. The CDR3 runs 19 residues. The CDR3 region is CASSLPTIDLTRRNTEAFF. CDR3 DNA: TGTGCCAGCAGTCTCCCCACGATCGACCTAACCAGAAGAAACACTGAAGCTTTCTTT.

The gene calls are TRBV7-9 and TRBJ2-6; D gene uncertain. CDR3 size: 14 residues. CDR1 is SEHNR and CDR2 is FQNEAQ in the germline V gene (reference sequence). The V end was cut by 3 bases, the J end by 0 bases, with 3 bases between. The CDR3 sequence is CASSLPSGANVLTF. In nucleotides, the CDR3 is TGTGCCAGCAGCTTGCCCTCTGGGGCCAACGTCCTGACTTTC.

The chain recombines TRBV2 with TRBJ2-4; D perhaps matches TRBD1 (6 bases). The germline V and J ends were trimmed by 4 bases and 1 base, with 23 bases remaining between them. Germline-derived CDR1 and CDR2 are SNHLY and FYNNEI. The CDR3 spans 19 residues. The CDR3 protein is CASSAMQGWVISAKNIQYF. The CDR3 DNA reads TGTGCCAGCAGTGCGATGCAGGGGTGGGTAATTTCGGCCAAAAACATTCAGTACTTC.